This record looks at one TCR beta chain sequence and its context. This clone was observed a few times. It lacks a known antigen. No base-level quality is on record; no much larger clone is a single base apart. CDR1 and CDR2, per the germline V gene, are SGHRS and YFSETQ. V loses 3 bases of germline sequence and J loses 2 bases, and the interval between the two ends is 16 bases. Its CDR3 holds 16 amino acids, cysteine through phenylalanine. The retained sequence is limited to the CDR3, 48 bases, with the frame set at the first base. These data are taken from a study of beta chain features in type 1 diabetes (dated by TCRdb to about 2018). A note on the overall study: Mean age, gender distribution, total cell number and subset yield did not differ between patients and healthy donors. Whereas all 28 donors provided naive and central memory subsets, regulatory and stem cell-like memory subsets were isolated from just 8 patients and roughly eight healthy donors. In the study, recently diagnosed type 1 diabetes patients and matched healthy donors were compared on the TCRB repertoires of their sorted circulating CD4+ T cell subsets. A total of 107,917,701 sorted cells were examined across all samples, and the number of cells per subset was strongly correlated with RNA yield. Study-wide conclusions, independent of this receptor: Because the HLA sub-analyses included only small numbers of individuals, any influence of HLA type on TCRB rearrangement was left unresolved. Shorter templates might have been favored by PCR, but patient and control samples were amplified and corrected together, so both groups would have been affected equally by any skew. Naive, central memory and regulatory TCRB repertoires appeared to be more alike among patients than among healthy donors. Sequencing cDNA rather than genomic DNA could over-represent highly expressing activated cells, although activation and CD3 levels did not differ between groups. Type 1 diabetes patients showed a moderate but significant shortening of TCRB CDR3 length in all four CD4+ subsets. Patients with type 1 diabetes made fewer insertions and deleted more nucleotides at VDJ recombination sites, implying thymic rearrangement abnormalities.

All of the isolated RNA was reverse transcribed with the High Capacity cDNA Reverse Transcription Kit, so expressed TCRB transcripts were sequenced. Deep immunoSEQ sequencing was performed on naive, central memory and regulatory T cell samples, with an average of roughly 3.3 million total reads per sample. Sorted cells were lysed in RLT buffer, and RNA was extracted using DNase-treated RNeasy Micro or Mini kits according to cell number. Each cell subset was processed separately to prevent cross-contamination, with patient and healthy donor samples processed together. The immunoSEQ multiplex PCR was used to amplify TCRB sequences from cDNA, yielding 87-bp fragments that span the CDR3 region. Sequencing of the amplicons was done on the Illumina HiSeq platform. On the authors' methods: PCR bias was computationally corrected using synthetic template baselines, reads within Hamming distance 2 were collapsed, and singletons that could not be merged were discarded. Reads were aligned against IMGT so that V, D and J genes, CDR3 length and insertions or deletions at six rearrangement sites could be assigned. Within each subset, clonotype counts were normalized to the number of sorted cells before true diversity and Gini coefficients were calculated with the tcR R package. The overlap coefficient, calculated on TCRB nucleotide sequences, was used to measure repertoire sharing. TCRdb retrieved this table from immuneACCESS and kept in-frame rearrangements only. Not all clones are present; in checked studies, unresolved V genes account for under half, and no reason is known for the remainder. V, J and clone size were drawn from that table, and D and trimming were deduced from the DNA. For this sample the table gives 150,000 to 200,000 clones, of which about 8% were detected only once. Around 0.9% of the sample belongs to the ten largest clones.

A single peripheral blood draw of about 116 mL on average was collected from each donor into heparinised tubes. A BD FACSAria II was used to sort naive, central memory, regulatory and stem cell-like memory CD4+ T cells with a panel that included CD45RO, CCR7, CD25, CD127, CD95 and CD27. A purity above 95% was achieved for all sorted populations. PBMCs were isolated immediately by Lymphoprep density gradient centrifugation and stained directly without culture. To minimize batch effects, samples were stained and sorted in pairs, one healthy donor with one patient per experiment. This clonotype was obtained from a woman between 40 and 50 years old with type 1 diabetes. The sample taken for sequencing was central memory CD4+ T cells from blood. The chain is made from TRBV5-1 and TRBJ2-3; TRBD1 is a weak D gene call, 6 bases matching. The nucleotide sequence is given as TGCGCCAGCAGCTCCACAGGGATTAGAGACACAGATACGCAGTATTTT. This yields the protein CASSSTGIRDTDTQYF.